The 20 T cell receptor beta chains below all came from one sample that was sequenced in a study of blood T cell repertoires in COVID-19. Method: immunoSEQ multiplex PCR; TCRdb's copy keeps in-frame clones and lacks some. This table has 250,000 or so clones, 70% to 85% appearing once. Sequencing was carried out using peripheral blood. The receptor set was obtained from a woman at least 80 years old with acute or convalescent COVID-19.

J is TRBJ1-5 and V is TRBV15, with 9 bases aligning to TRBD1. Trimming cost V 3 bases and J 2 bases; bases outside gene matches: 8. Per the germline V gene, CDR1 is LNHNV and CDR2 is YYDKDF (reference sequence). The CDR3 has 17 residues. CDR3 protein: CATSRSTGGWGNQPQHF. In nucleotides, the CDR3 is TGTGCCACCAGCAGGAGCACAGGGGGCTGGGGCAATCAGCCCCAGCATTTT. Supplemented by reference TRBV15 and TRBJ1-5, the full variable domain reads DAMVIQNPRYQVTQFGKPVTLSCSQTLNHNVMYWYQQKSSQAPKLLFHYYDKDFNNEADTPDNFQSRRPNTSFCFLDIRSPGLGDTAMYLCATSRSTGGWGNQPQHFGDGTRLSIL.

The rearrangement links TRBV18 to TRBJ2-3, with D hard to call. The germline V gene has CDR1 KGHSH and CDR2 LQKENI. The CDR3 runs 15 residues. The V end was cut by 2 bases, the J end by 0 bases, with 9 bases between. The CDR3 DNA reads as TGTGCCAGCTCACCAAAACGGTCTAGCACAGATACGCAGTATTTT. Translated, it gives CASSPKRSSTDTQYF.

The CDR3 DNA follows: TGTGCCAGCAGTTTTGCAGGGGGTGATCAGCCCCAGCATTTT. This sequence encodes CASSFAGGDQPQHF. V and J are TRBV27 and TRBJ1-5; 7 positions match TRBD1. Germline lookup yields CDR1 MNHEY and CDR2 SMNVEV (reference sequence). J gave up 5 bases and V 3 bases, and 4 bases lay outside the gene matches. There are 14 residues in the CDR3.

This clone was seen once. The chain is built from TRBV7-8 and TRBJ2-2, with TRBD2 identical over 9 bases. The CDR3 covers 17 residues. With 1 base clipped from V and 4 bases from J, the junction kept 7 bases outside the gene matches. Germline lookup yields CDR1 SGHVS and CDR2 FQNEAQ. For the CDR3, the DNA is TGTGCCAGCAGCTTAGGTTTGCTAGCGGGACCCACCGGGGAGCTGTTTTTT. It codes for CASSLGLLAGPTGELFF. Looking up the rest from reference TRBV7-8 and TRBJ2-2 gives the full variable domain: GAGVSQSPRYKVAKRGQDVALRCDPISGHVSLFWYQQALGQGPEFLTYFQNEAQLDKSGLPSDRFFAERPEGSVSTLKIQRTQQEDSAVYLCASSLGLLAGPTGELFFGEGSRLTVL.

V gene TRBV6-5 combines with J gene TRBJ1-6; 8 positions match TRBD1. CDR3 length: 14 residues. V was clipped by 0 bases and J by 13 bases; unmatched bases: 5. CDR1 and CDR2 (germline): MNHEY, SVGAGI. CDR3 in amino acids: CASSYSDRVRPLHF. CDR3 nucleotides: TGTGCCAGCAGTTACTCGGACAGGGTCCGGCCCCTCCACTTT.

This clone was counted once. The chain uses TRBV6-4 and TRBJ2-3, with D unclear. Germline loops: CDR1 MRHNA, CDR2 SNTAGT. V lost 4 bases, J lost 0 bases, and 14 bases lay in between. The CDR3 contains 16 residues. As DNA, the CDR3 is TGTGCCAGCAGTGTGGTTTTCACTCCGAGCACAGATACGCAGTATTTT. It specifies CASSVVFTPSTDTQYF.

The DNA of the CDR3 is TGTGCCAGTAGTATGGTGTCTTTGGAGCCAGCAACTAATGAAAAACTGTTTTTT. It encodes CASSMVSLEPATNEKLFF. The chain is built from TRBV19 and TRBJ1-4; D gene ambiguous. The CDR3 sequence is 18 residues long. Trimming shortened V by 3 bases and J by 0 bases, and 17 bases separated the two germline ends. Germline V lookup: CDR1 LNHDA, CDR2 SQIVND (reference sequence).

The CDR3 DNA is TGTGCCAGCAGTTATGAGCGGGGAGGCACCGAGCAGTACTTC. Its translation: CASSYERGGTEQYF. The chain links TRBV6-6 to TRBJ2-7, with TRBD2 matching over 7 bases. The germline V gene has CDR1 MNHNY and CDR2 SVGAGI (reference sequence). J was trimmed by 6 bases and V by 3 bases; bases with no gene match: 8. CDR3 length: 14 residues.

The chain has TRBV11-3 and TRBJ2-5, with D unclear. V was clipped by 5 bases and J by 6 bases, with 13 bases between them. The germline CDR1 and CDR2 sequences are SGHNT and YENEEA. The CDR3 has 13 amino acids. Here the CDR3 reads CASSLGSTKTQYF. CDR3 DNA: TGTGCCAGCAGCCTAGGTTCAACTAAGACCCAGTACTTC.

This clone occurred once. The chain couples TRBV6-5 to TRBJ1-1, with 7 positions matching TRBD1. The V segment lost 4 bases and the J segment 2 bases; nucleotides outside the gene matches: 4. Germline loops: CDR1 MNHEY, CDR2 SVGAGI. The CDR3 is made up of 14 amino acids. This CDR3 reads CASSSGQVNTEAFF. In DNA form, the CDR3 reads TGTGCCAGCAGTTCCGGACAGGTAAACACTGAAGCTTTCTTT.

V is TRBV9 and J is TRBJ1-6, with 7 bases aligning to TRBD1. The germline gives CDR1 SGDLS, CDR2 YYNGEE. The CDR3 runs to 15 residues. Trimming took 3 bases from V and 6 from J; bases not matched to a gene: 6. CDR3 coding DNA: TGTGCCAGCAGCGGTGAGACAGGGCGTAATTCACCCCTCCACTTT. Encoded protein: CASSGETGRNSPLHF. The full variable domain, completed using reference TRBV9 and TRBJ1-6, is DSGVTQTPKHLITATGQRVTLRCSPRSGDLSVYWYQQSLDQGLQFLIQYYNGEERAKGNILERFSAQQFPDLHSELNLSSLELGDSALYFCASSGETGRNSPLHFGNGTRLTVT.

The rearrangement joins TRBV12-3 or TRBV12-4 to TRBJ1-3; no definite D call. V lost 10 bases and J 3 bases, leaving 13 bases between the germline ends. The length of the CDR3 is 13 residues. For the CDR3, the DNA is TGTGCCACCGGCGGAGGTTTTGGAAACACCATATATTTT. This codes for CATGGGFGNTIYF.

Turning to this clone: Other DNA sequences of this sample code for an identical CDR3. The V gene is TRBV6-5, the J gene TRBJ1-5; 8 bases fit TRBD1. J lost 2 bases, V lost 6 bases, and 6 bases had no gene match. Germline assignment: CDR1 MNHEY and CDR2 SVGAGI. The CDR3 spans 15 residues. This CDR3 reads CASSLGQGGNQPQHF. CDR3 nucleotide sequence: TGTGCCAGCAGCCTCGGACAGGGCGGCAATCAGCCCCAGCATTTT.

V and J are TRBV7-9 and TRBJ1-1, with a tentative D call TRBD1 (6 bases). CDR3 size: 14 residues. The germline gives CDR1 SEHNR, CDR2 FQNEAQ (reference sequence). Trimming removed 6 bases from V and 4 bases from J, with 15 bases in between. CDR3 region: CASSRGGRATEAFF. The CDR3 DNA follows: TGTGCCAGCAGTCGGGGGGGCCGCGCCACTGAAGCTTTCTTT.

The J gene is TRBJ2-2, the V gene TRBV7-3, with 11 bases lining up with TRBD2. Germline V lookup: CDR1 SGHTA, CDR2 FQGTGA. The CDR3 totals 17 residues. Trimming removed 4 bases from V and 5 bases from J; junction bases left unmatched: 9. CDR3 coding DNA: TGTGCCAGCAGCTCTACTAGCGGGGGCTCTGGAACCGGGGAGCTGTTTTTT. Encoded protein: CASSSTSGGSGTGELFF.

The CDR3 DNA reads as TGTGCCAGCAGCTTAGACGGGGGCACAGATACGCAGTATTTT. It codes for CASSLDGGTDTQYF. The chain uses TRBV7-6 and TRBJ2-3; tentative D call: TRBD2 (5 bases). CDR1 SGHVS and CDR2 FNYEAQ come from the germline V gene. Between the trimmed V and J ends, which lost 1 base and 1 base, there was a span of 6 bases. The CDR3 has 14 amino acids.

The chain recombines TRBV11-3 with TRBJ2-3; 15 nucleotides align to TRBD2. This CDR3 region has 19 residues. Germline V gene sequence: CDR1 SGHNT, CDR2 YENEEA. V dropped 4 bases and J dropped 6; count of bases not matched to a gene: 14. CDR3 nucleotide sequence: TGTGCCAGCAGCTCATCAGGACTAGCGGGAGGGCCACGTCCGGATACGCAGTATTTT. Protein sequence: CASSSSGLAGGPRPDTQYF.

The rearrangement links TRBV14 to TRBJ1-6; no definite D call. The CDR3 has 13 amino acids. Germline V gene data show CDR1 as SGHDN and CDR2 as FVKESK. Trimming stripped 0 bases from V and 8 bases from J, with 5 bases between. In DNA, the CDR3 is TGTGCCAGCAGCCAAGAGCGAGATTCACCCCTCCACTTT. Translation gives CASSQERDSPLHF.

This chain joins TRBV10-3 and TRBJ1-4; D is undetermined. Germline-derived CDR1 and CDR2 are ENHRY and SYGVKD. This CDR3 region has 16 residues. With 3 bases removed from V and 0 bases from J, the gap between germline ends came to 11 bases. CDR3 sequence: CAISEDMFATNEKLFF. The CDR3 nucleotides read TGTGCCATCAGTGAAGACATGTTTGCAACTAATGAAAAACTGTTTTTT.

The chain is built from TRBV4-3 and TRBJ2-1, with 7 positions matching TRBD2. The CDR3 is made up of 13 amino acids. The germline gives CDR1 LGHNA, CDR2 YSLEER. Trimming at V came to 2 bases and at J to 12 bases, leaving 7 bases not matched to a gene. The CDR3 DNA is TGCGCCAGCAGCCAACGAACCGGGACTATGCAGTTCTTC. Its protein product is CASSQRTGTMQFF.